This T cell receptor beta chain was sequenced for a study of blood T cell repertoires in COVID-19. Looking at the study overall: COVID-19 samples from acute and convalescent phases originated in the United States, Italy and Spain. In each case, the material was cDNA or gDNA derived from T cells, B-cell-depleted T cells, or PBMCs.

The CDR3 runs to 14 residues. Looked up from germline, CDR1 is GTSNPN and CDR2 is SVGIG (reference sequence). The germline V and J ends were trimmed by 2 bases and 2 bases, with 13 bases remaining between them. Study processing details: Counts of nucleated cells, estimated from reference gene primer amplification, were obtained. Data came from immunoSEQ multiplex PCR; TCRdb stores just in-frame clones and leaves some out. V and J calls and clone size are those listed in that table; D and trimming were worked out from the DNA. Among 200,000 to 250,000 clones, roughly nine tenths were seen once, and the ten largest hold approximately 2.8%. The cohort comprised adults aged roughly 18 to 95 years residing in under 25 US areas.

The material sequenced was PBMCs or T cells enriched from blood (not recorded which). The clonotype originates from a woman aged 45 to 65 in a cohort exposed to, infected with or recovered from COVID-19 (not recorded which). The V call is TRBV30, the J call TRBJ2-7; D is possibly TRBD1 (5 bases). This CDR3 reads CAWSKLDTPYEQYF. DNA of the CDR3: TGTGCCTGGAGTAAATTGGACACCCCCTACGAGCAGTACTTC. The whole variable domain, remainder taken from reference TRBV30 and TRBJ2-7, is SQTIHQWPATLVQPVGSPLSLECTVEGTSNPNLYWYRQAAGRGLQLLFYSVGIGQISSEVPQNLSASRPQDRQFILSSKKLLLSDSGFYLCAWSKLDTPYEQYFGPGTRLTVT.